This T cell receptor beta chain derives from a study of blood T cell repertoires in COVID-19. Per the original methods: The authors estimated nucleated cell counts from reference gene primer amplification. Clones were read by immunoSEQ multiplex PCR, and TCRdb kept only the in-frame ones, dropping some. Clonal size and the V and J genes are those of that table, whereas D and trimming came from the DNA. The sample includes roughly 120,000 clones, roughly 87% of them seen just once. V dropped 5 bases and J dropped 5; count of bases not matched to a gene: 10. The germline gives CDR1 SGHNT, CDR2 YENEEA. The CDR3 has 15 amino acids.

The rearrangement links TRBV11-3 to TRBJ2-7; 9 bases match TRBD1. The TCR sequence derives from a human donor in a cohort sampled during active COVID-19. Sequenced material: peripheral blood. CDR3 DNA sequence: TGTGCCAGCAGCATCCGTCGGGACAGGGTGGACGAGCAGTACTTC. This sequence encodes CASSIRRDRVDEQYF.